A single sample gave rise to the 10 T cell receptor beta chains below, sequenced in a study of cytomegalovirus exposure and HLA in healthy donors. Primers: 60 Vbeta forward and 13 Jbeta reverse. Sequenced by immunoSEQ multiplex PCR; TCRdb stores in-frame clones only, minus some. The data contain 150,000 to 200,000 clones, roughly three quarters of them seen just once; the ten biggest clones take up around 14%. Sample: PBMCs. The receptors originated from a woman aged 40 to 49 in good health and CMV-seronegative.

This rearrangement joins TRBV9 to TRBJ1-1; 10 bases line up with TRBD1. The CDR3 totals 13 residues. Germline CDR1 SGDLS, CDR2 YYNGEE. The J segment lost 5 bases and the V segment lost 6 bases, leaving 4 bases of the junction unmatched. The CDR3, as DNA: TGTGCCAGCACCGGACAGGGGGGTACTGAAGCTTTCTTT. This sequence encodes CASTGQGGTEAFF.

This clone was seen only a few times. V gene TRBV28 combines with J gene TRBJ2-3; TRBD2 agrees at 10 bases. Germline assignment: CDR1 MDHEN and CDR2 SYDVKM. The V gene end was trimmed by 6 bases and the J gene end by 1 base; junction bases not matched to a gene: 10. This CDR3 spans 17 amino acids. The CDR3 sequence: CASSSFGLAAGTDTQYF. CDR3 bases: TGTGCCAGCAGCTCGTTCGGACTAGCGGCAGGCACAGATACGCAGTATTTT.

In the case of this clone: Other DNA sequences from this sample encode an identical CDR3 as well. The genes are TRBV7-2 and TRBJ2-3, with 11 bases identical to TRBD2. The trim removed 3 bases at V and 1 base at J, leaving 0 bases unmatched. This CDR3 region has 15 residues. The germline CDR1 and CDR2 sequences are SGHTA and FQGNSA. As DNA, the CDR3 is TGTGCCAGCAGCTTGGGACTAGCGGGCACAGATACGCAGTATTTT. Translating gives CASSLGLAGTDTQYF.

The rearrangement links TRBV28 to TRBJ1-5, with 7 bases fitting TRBD1. Germline trimming cut 5 bases from V and 2 bases from J; bases unmatched to any gene: 6. The CDR3 sequence is 15 residues long. Germline V gene sequence: CDR1 MDHEN, CDR2 SYDVKM. As DNA, the CDR3 is TGTGCCAGCAGTGTCCACAGGGGTGGCAATCAGCCCCAGCATTTT. Translating it yields CASSVHRGGNQPQHF.

The chain is built from TRBV19 and TRBJ1-1, with 7 nucleotides matching TRBD1. The CDR3 totals 12 residues. J gave up 10 bases and V 5 bases, and 7 bases lay outside the gene matches. Germline CDR1 reads LNHDA; CDR2 reads SQIVND (reference sequence). The CDR3 spells CASSSDRVRAFF. CDR3 DNA sequence: TGTGCCAGTAGTTCCGACAGGGTTCGAGCTTTCTTT.

The genes are TRBV14 and TRBJ2-7; TRBD1 agrees at 7 bases. The CDR3 consists of 12 residues. From germline, CDR1 is SGHDN and CDR2 FVKESK. V lost 5 bases and J lost 6; bases outside the gene matches: 4. For the CDR3, the DNA is TGTGCCAGCAGCTCGACAGGGATCGAGCAGTACTTC. Its translation is CASSSTGIEQYF.

The V gene is TRBV7-6, the J gene TRBJ2-7, with TRBD1 identical over 8 bases. The trim removed 5 bases at V and 4 bases at J, leaving 10 bases unmatched. This CDR3 is 15 amino acids long. Germline V gene sequence: CDR1 SGHVS, CDR2 FNYEAQ. The CDR3 DNA sequence: TGTGCCAGCAGCCCTGGGACAGGTGGGATTTACGAGCAGTACTTC. Translating it yields CASSPGTGGIYEQYF.

Here the CDR3 DNA reads TGTGCCAGTAGTATAGCGGGGTTCCCAGATACGCAGTATTTT. The encoded protein is CASSIAGFPDTQYF. The V and J genes are TRBV19 and TRBJ2-3, with D possibly being TRBD2 (5 bases). CDR1 is LNHDA and CDR2 is SQIVND in the germline V gene (reference sequence). CDR3 length: 14 amino acids. The germline V and J ends were trimmed by 1 base and 4 bases, with 9 bases remaining between them.

Worth noting for this clone: A junction boundary mismatches the germline segment, possibly from a read error. This rearrangement joins TRBV11-2 to TRBJ2-1, with 7 bases identical to TRBD2. Germline loops: CDR1 SGHAT, CDR2 FQNNGV. The CDR3 loop spans 15 amino acids. The CDR3 nucleotides are TGTGCCAGCAGTTTAGCCGGGACTACCTACAATGAGCAGTTCTTC. Amino acids: CASSLAGTTYNEQFF.

The V gene is TRBV2, the J gene TRBJ1-2; maybe TRBD1 (5 bases). V was clipped by 6 bases and J by 8 bases, with 7 bases between them. CDR3 length equals 10 residues. Germline CDR1 reads SNHLY; CDR2 reads FYNNEI. CDR3 nucleotide sequence: TGTGCCAGCAGGGAGGGGGGCTACACCTTC. Its protein is CASREGGYTF.